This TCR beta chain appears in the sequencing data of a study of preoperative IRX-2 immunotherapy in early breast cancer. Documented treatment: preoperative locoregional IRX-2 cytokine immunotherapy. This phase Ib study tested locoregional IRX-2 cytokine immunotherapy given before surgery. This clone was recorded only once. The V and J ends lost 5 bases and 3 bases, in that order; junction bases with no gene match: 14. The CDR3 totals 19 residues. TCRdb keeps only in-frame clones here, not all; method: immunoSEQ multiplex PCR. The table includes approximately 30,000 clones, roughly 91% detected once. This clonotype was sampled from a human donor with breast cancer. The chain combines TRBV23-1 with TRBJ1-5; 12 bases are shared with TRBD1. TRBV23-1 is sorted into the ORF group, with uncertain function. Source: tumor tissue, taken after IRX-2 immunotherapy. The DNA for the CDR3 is TGCGCCAGCAGTTACCGACCTAGGGACAGGGGGCGCGACAATCAGCCCCAGCATTTT. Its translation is CASSYRPRDRGRDNQPQHF.